These 31 T cell receptor beta chains came from one sample sequenced in a study of T cells in Graves' hyperthyroidism and ophthalmopathy. RNA transcripts gave rise to amplified TCR beta CDR3 regions. The TCR CDR3 first-round RT-PCR relied on the HTBI primer set. TCRdb processed the multiplex PCR reads anew with MiXCR; each CDR3 protein has one entry. The sample holds roughly 170,000 distinct CDR3 sequences, about a sixth seen once. Sequencing was carried out using blood. These receptors were taken from a woman aged 50 to 65 with Graves' hyperthyroidism.

The sample holds many counts of this clonotype. This rearrangement joins TRBV6-2 or TRBV6-3 to TRBJ2-5, with D possibly being TRBD2 (6 bases). The CDR3 sequence is 15 residues long. Germline V gene lookup returns CDR1 MNHEY and CDR2 SVGEGT. Trimming shortened V by 7 bases and J by 5 bases, and 20 bases separated the two germline ends. The CDR3 DNA sequence: TGTGCCAGCAATCAACCGGATATCGGAGGGGAGACCCAGTACTTC. Its protein is CASNQPDIGGETQYF.

The sample holds many counts of this clonotype. The chain is built from TRBV5-1 and TRBJ2-3, with no clear D. The V gene lost 4 bases and the J gene lost 0 bases, with 9 bases spanning the gap. Looked up from germline, CDR1 is SGHRS and CDR2 is YFSETQ. This CDR3 spans 14 amino acids. The CDR3 DNA reads as TGCGCCAGCAGCCCCACAAGAAGCACAGATACGCAGTATTTT. Translated: CASSPTRSTDTQYF.

This clonotype was counted many times. The chain links TRBV6-2 or TRBV6-3 to TRBJ2-1, with 10 bases lining up with TRBD2. Germline assignment: CDR1 MNHEY and CDR2 SVGEGT. This CDR3 is built from 14 residues. The V gene end was trimmed by 7 bases and the J gene end by 3 bases; junction bases not matched to a gene: 3. CDR3 sequence: CASKGLARYNEQFF. CDR3 DNA: TGTGCCAGCAAGGGACTAGCGCGCTACAATGAGCAGTTCTTC.

This clonotype was counted ten times or more. The chain employs TRBV7-2 and TRBJ2-7, with D uncertain. CDR1 and CDR2 from the germline V gene are SGHTA and FQGNSA. CDR3 size: 13 residues. Trimming shortened V by 6 bases and J by 5 bases, and 14 bases separated the two germline ends. For the CDR3, the DNA is TGTGCCAGCAGTCCTTATCGATGGGACGAGCAGTACTTC. It encodes CASSPYRWDEQYF.

This clonotype occurred a few times. This chain links TRBV13 with TRBJ1-1, with a possible D match to TRBD1 (6 bases). This CDR3 contains 17 residues. V was clipped by 2 bases and J by 1 base, with 17 bases between them. Looked up from germline, CDR1 is PRHDT and CDR2 is FYEKMQ (reference sequence). The CDR3, as DNA: TGTGCCAGCAGCTTACTTCAAGCCGGGACACCGAACACTGAAGCTTTCTTT. As protein: CASSLLQAGTPNTEAFF. Full variable domain (rest looked up from reference TRBV13 and TRBJ1-1): AAGVIQSPRHLIKEKRETATLKCYPIPRHDTVYWYQQGPGQDPQFLISFYEKMQSDKGSIPDRFSAQQFSDYHSELNMSSLELGDSALYFCASSLLQAGTPNTEAFFGQGTRLTVV.

This clonotype appeared many times. The chain joins TRBV11-2 to TRBJ2-3; TRBD2 matches 7 bases. This CDR3 spans 16 amino acids. Trimming took 3 bases from V and 4 from J; bases not matched to a gene: 10. Germline V CDR1 and CDR2: SGHAT, FQNNGV. The CDR3 DNA follows: TGTGCCAGCAGCTTCGCGAGCGGGGTGGGGGCAGATACGCAGTATTTT. This gives the protein CASSFASGVGADTQYF.

This rearrangement joins TRBV18 to TRBJ1-2; 10 bases are a match to TRBD1. Trimming took 3 bases from V and 6 from J; bases not matched to a gene: 7. Germline values: CDR1 KGHSH, CDR2 LQKENI. The CDR3 has 15 residues. The CDR3 nucleotides read TGTGCCAGCTCACCGGACGGGACAGGGGATAATGGCTACACCTTC. It encodes CASSPDGTGDNGYTF.

This clonotype turned up a few times. The chain is built from TRBV5-1 and TRBJ2-2; TRBD2 aligns across 7 bases. This CDR3 is built from 16 residues. Germline V gene lookup returns CDR1 SGHRS and CDR2 YFSETQ. Trimming cost V 5 bases and J 6 bases; bases outside gene matches: 13. The CDR3 reads CASSPLPGLHAGELFF. The CDR3, as DNA: TGCGCCAGCAGTCCACTCCCGGGACTACACGCCGGGGAGCTGTTTTTT.

This clonotype was counted at least ten times. The chain recombines TRBV7-9 with TRBJ1-4, with TRBD1 identical over 7 bases. V shed 5 bases and J 7 bases; nucleotides not matched to a gene: 16. The V gene's germline CDR1 is SEHNR and CDR2 FQNEAQ (reference sequence). This CDR3 has 17 residues. CDR3 in DNA: TGTGCCAGCAGCCGACCAGGGGGTACGGGAGTAAGTGAAAAACTGTTTTTT. Translation gives CASSRPGGTGVSEKLFF. The variable domain in full, completed from reference TRBV7-9 and TRBJ1-4, reads DTGVSQNPRHKITKRGQNVTFRCDPISEHNRLYWYRQTLGQGPEFLTYFQNEAQLEKSRLLSDRFSAERPKGSFSTLEIQRTEQGDSAMYLCASSRPGGTGVSEKLFFGSGTQLSVL.

This clonotype showed up many times. The chain uses TRBV12-3 or TRBV12-4 and TRBJ2-5; 9 bases line up with TRBD2. Trimming cost V 5 bases and J 5 bases; bases outside gene matches: 18. The CDR3 consists of 18 residues. The DNA of the CDR3 is TGTGCCAGCAGTCATCCGGGACTAGCCGGTGGTGGTGGGGAGACCCAGTACTTC. Its protein product is CASSHPGLAGGGGETQYF.

The chain recombines TRBV6-1 with TRBJ1-1, with 11 bases lining up with TRBD1. The junction had 4 bases not matched to a gene; V was cut back by 6 bases and J by 7 bases. The V gene's germline CDR1 is MNHNS and CDR2 SASEGT. The CDR3 runs to 13 residues. The CDR3 coding sequence is TGTGCCAGCAGCAGGACAGGGGGCCTTGAAGCTTTCTTT. Translating gives CASSRTGGLEAFF.

This clonotype occurred many times. This rearrangement joins TRBV3-1 to TRBJ2-3; 11 nucleotides match TRBD2. The CDR3 loop spans 16 amino acids. Trimming took 1 base from V and 5 from J; bases not matched to a gene: 5. The germline V gene has CDR1 LGHDT and CDR2 YNNKEL (reference sequence). The CDR3 DNA reads TGTGCCAGCAGCCAAGTAGCACTAGCGGGGGAAGATACGCAGTATTTT. Its protein is CASSQVALAGEDTQYF.

The count of this clonotype is one. The V gene is TRBV30, the J gene TRBJ2-3; no clear D gene. Trimming shortened V by 6 bases and J by 7 bases, and 11 bases separated the two germline ends. Germline V gives CDR1 GTSNPN, CDR2 SVGIG (reference sequence). The CDR3 runs 11 residues. CDR3: CACDVSYTQYF. The CDR3, as DNA: TGTGCCTGTGACGTGTCGTATACGCAGTATTTT.

The chain uses TRBV6-1 and TRBJ1-2; 8 bases line up with TRBD1. The V gene's germline CDR1 is MNHNS and CDR2 SASEGT. The CDR3 has 13 residues. Losses at the gene ends were 6 bases for V and 5 bases for J; bases not matched to a gene: 5. The CDR3 spells CASSTGQEYGYTF. In DNA, the CDR3 is TGTGCCAGCAGCACGGGACAGGAATATGGCTACACCTTC.

The V gene is TRBV20-1, the J gene TRBJ1-1; no firm D call. Per the germline V gene, CDR1 is DFQATT and CDR2 is SNEGSKA (reference sequence). The CDR3 spans 12 residues. CDR3 nucleotide sequence: TGCATGATCTTGGTAGGGAACACTGAAGCTTTCTTT. Residues: CMILVGNTEAFF.

This clonotype was counted many times. The chain has TRBV20-1 and TRBJ1-5; D unresolved. The CDR3 runs 15 residues. Germline V gives CDR1 DFQATT, CDR2 SNEGSKA (reference sequence). Deletions cut 3 bases from V and 0 bases from J, with 12 bases between. The CDR3 nucleotides are TGCAGTGCTAGGGCCCACGGCGATAGCAATCAGCCCCAGCATTTT. Its translation is CSARAHGDSNQPQHF.

This clonotype has a count of ten or more. The V call is TRBV5-1, the J call TRBJ2-1; the D call may be TRBD1 or TRBD2 (5 bases each). V lost 4 bases and J 3 bases, leaving 14 bases between the germline ends. The CDR3 extends over 15 amino acids. Germline V gene data show CDR1 as SGHRS and CDR2 as YFSETQ. CDR3 DNA: TGCGCCAGCAGCCCCCCCGGGACCTACTACAATGAGCAGTTCTTC. Its protein product is CASSPPGTYYNEQFF.

The table lists this clonotype with many counts. The CDR3 DNA reads as TGTGCCAGCAGCGCCAGGGTTATCAGTGAAGCTTTCTTT. It encodes CASSARVISEAFF. The chain links TRBV12-3 or TRBV12-4 to TRBJ1-1; D may be TRBD1 (5 bases). This CDR3 is 13 amino acids long. Trimming removed 6 bases from V and 7 bases from J, with 15 bases in between.

This clonotype has only a few counts. The chain has TRBV7-9 and TRBJ2-1; D uncertain. Looked up from germline, CDR1 is SEHNR and CDR2 is FQNEAQ (reference sequence). The CDR3 loop spans 12 amino acids. Trimming left V 3 bases short and J 9 bases short, with 9 bases between. The CDR3 bases are TGTGCCAGCAGCTTCCCCCCGGGTGAGCAGTTCTTC. Amino acids: CASSFPPGEQFF. The whole variable domain, remainder taken from reference TRBV7-9 and TRBJ2-1, is DTGVSQNPRHKITKRGQNVTFRCDPISEHNRLYWYRQTLGQGPEFLTYFQNEAQLEKSRLLSDRFSAERPKGSFSTLEIQRTEQGDSAMYLCASSFPPGEQFFGPGTRLTVL.

At least ten counts were recorded for this clonotype. The V and J genes are TRBV20-1 and TRBJ1-2, with a possible D match to TRBD1 (6 bases). V was shortened by 6 bases and J by 5 bases, with 19 bases between the two germline ends. CDR3 length: 14 residues. From germline, CDR1 is DFQATT and CDR2 SNEGSKA (reference sequence). CDR3 coding DNA: TGCAGTGCAAGGTTGGGGGGCCTGGGGTATGGCTACACCTTC. Protein product: CSARLGGLGYGYTF.

This clonotype was observed many times. This rearrangement joins TRBV2 to TRBJ2-1; the D gene is possibly TRBD1 (6 bases). Germline loops: CDR1 SNHLY, CDR2 FYNNEI. The germline V and J ends were trimmed by 6 bases and 9 bases, with 15 bases remaining between them. CDR3 size: 13 residues. CDR3 region: CASRGTGSGEQFF. DNA for the CDR3: TGTGCCAGCAGGGGCACAGGGTCGGGTGAGCAGTTCTTC.

This clonotype appeared many times. The chain is built from TRBV5-1 and TRBJ2-7; 7 positions agree with TRBD1. This CDR3 spans 15 amino acids. Germline V lookup: CDR1 SGHRS, CDR2 YFSETQ. The trim removed 5 bases at V and 3 bases at J, leaving 11 bases unmatched. CDR3 bases: TGCGCCAGCAGTCGCCGGGACAGCTGGGACTACGAGCAGTACTTC. It translates to CASSRRDSWDYEQYF.

This clonotype occurred many times. The V call is TRBV6-1, the J call TRBJ2-5; 7 nucleotides agree with TRBD1. Germline V gene lookup returns CDR1 MNHNS and CDR2 SASEGT. The CDR3 is 16 residues long. V was clipped by 3 bases and J by 0 bases; unmatched bases: 7. The CDR3 protein is CASSDKGQTYQETQYF. CDR3 DNA sequence: TGTGCCAGCAGTGACAAGGGACAGACGTACCAAGAGACCCAGTACTTC.

The chain combines TRBV5-1 with TRBJ2-1, with TRBD2 as a possible D gene (5 bases). With 6 bases removed from V and 0 bases from J, the gap between germline ends came to 10 bases. The CDR3 spans 14 residues. CDR1 and CDR2 (germline): SGHRS, YFSETQ. The CDR3 bases are TGCGCCAGCATGGACTCGAGCTCCTACAATGAGCAGTTCTTC. Residues: CASMDSSSYNEQFF.

The chain couples TRBV7-8 to TRBJ1-5; the D gene is possibly TRBD1 (6 bases). The CDR3 totals 15 residues. Germline V gives CDR1 SGHVS, CDR2 FQNEAQ. V lost 5 bases and J lost 3, with 14 bases in between. CDR3 in amino acids: CASSPQGRDNQPQHF. CDR3 bases: TGTGCCAGCAGCCCCCAGGGGAGGGACAATCAGCCCCAGCATTTT.

With regard to this clonotype: A much larger clone sits a single nucleotide away, making a read error possible. This rearrangement joins TRBV6-9 to TRBJ2-1; 8 bases map to TRBD1. This CDR3 comprises 14 residues. In germline, CDR1 is MNHGY, CDR2 SVAAGI. The CDR3 DNA is TGTACCAGCAGTTACAGGACAGGGTACAATGAGCAGTTCTTC. The encoded protein is CTSSYRTGYNEQFF.

The table lists this clonotype with many counts. V and J are TRBV20-1 and TRBJ2-3, with TRBD2 matching over 7 bases. Germline-derived CDR1 and CDR2 are DFQATT and SNEGSKA (reference sequence). This CDR3 is 11 amino acids long. CDR3 DNA sequence: TGCAGGTCGGGGGGACCAGATACGCAGTATTTT. Amino acids: CRSGGPDTQYF.

The genes are TRBV18 and TRBJ1-4; 8 bases align to TRBD1. Looked up from germline, CDR1 is KGHSH and CDR2 is LQKENI. The V and J ends lost 3 bases and 5 bases, in that order; junction bases with no gene match: 2. This CDR3 is 14 amino acids long. The CDR3 protein is CASSPGQVNEKLFF. Written as DNA, the CDR3 is TGTGCCAGCTCACCGGGACAGGTGAATGAAAAACTGTTTTTT.

The chain recombines TRBV15 with TRBJ1-2; D gene unclear. Germline CDR1 reads LNHNV; CDR2 reads YYDKDF (reference sequence). This CDR3 region has 13 residues. V gave up 3 bases and J gave up 3 bases, with 8 bases separating them. CDR3 in amino acids: CATSSDEYYGYTF. For the CDR3, the DNA is TGTGCCACCAGCAGTGATGAGTACTATGGCTACACCTTC.

Comments on this clonotype: A clone one base away is much larger, so this may be a read error. The V and J genes are TRBV7-2 and TRBJ2-4; D is possibly TRBD2 (6 bases). The CDR3 has 16 residues. Between the trimmed V and J ends, which lost 3 bases and 1 base, there was a span of 13 bases. The V gene's germline CDR1 is SGHTA and CDR2 FQGNSA. CDR3 amino acids: CASSFREEDAKNIQYF. The DNA for the CDR3 is TGTGCCAGCAGCTTCAGGGAGGAAGATGCCAAAAACATTCAGTACTTC.

This clonotype was observed at least ten times. V is TRBV24-1 and J is TRBJ2-1; 10 bases are shared with TRBD2. V trimming: 4 bases; J trimming: 5 bases; junction bases outside the gene matches: 4. The CDR3 is made up of 15 amino acids. Germline assignment: CDR1 KGHDR and CDR2 SFDVKD. This CDR3 is CATSDSSGGNNEQFF. The CDR3 nucleotides are TGTGCCACCAGTGACTCTAGCGGGGGAAACAATGAGCAGTTCTTC.